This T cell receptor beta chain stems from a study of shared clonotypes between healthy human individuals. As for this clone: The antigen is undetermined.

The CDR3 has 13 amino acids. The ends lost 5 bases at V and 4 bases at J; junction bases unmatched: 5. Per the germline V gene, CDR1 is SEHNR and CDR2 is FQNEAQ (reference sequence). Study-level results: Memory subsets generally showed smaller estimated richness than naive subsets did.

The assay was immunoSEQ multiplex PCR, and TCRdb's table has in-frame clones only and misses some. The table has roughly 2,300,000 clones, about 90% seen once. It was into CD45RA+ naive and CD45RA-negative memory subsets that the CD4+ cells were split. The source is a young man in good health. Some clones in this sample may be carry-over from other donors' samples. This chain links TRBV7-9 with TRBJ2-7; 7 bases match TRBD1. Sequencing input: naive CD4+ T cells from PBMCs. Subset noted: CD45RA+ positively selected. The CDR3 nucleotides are TGTGCCAGCAGCGCGTGGGACAGATACGAGCAGTACTTC. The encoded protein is CASSAWDRYEQYF.